This passage covers 15 T cell receptor beta chains from one sample sequenced in a study of blood T cells in healthy people across ages. Combining a sample-barcoded 5' primer with a J-beta primer mix, a second PCR ran for roughly 6 to 12 cycles. One entry per CDR3 protein, called by TCRdb with MiXCR from the 5' RACE reads. Of 600,000 to 1,000,000 distinct CDR3 sequences in the sample, roughly 25% were seen once. The same data also went into a second study, on T cells of mothers and their children.

The sample was blood. Source of these receptors: a boy between 10 and 17 years old in good health.

This clonotype was observed a few times. The chain combines TRBV25-1 with TRBJ2-5, with D perhaps TRBD2 (5 bases). Germline CDR1 and CDR2: MGHDK and SYGVNS. The CDR3 contains 12 residues. V was clipped by 8 bases and J by 5 bases, with 12 bases between them. CDR3 in amino acids: CASAGLLETQYF. Written as DNA, the CDR3 is TGTGCCAGCGCAGGACTTCTCGAGACCCAGTACTTC. The complete variable domain, with remaining parts taken from reference TRBV25-1 and TRBJ2-5, reads EADIYQTPRYLVIGTGKKITLECSQTMGHDKMYWYQQDPGMELHLIHYSYGVNSTEKGDLSSESTVSRIRTEHFPLTLESARPSHTSQYLCASAGLLETQYFGPGTRLLVL.

This clonotype was counted only a few times. The chain uses TRBV5-1 and TRBJ2-3; a possible D gene is TRBD2 (6 bases). The V end was cut by 8 bases, the J end by 0 bases, with 19 bases between. From germline, CDR1 is SGHRS and CDR2 YFSETQ. The CDR3 loop spans 16 amino acids. CDR3 DNA sequence: TGCGCCAGTAGCCCAACCACTGGAGGGAGCACAGATACGCAGTATTTT. Translating it yields CASSPTTGGSTDTQYF.

The V call is TRBV15, the J call TRBJ2-1, with 10 bases matching TRBD1. Losses at the gene ends were 5 bases for V and 7 bases for J; bases not matched to a gene: 5. CDR3 length: 14 residues. Per germline, CDR1 LNHNV and CDR2 YYDKDF (reference sequence). In DNA, the CDR3 is TGTGCCACCAGCGAGGCGGGACAGGGGAATGAGCAGTTCTTC. Its protein is CATSEAGQGNEQFF.

This clonotype occurred once. V and J are TRBV29-1 and TRBJ1-1; TRBD1 agrees at 9 bases. Germline V gives CDR1 SQVTM, CDR2 ANQGSEA. The trim removed 7 bases at V and 11 bases at J, leaving 11 bases unmatched. CDR3 length: 12 residues. CDR3 in amino acids: CSGGQGGERAFF. The CDR3 DNA reads TGCAGCGGGGGACAGGGAGGGGAGAGGGCTTTCTTT.

The chain couples TRBV4-3 to TRBJ2-5; TRBD2 aligns across 12 bases. The CDR3 runs 16 residues. V trimming: 0 bases; J trimming: 5 bases; junction bases outside the gene matches: 4. The V gene's germline CDR1 is LGHNA and CDR2 YSLEER. DNA of the CDR3: TGCGCCAGCAGCCAAGATCTAGCGGGAGGGCAGGAGACCCAGTACTTC. Its protein product is CASSQDLAGGQETQYF.

The chain employs TRBV28 and TRBJ2-3; TRBD2 matches at 8 bases. The CDR3 has 17 residues. Germline-derived CDR1 and CDR2 are MDHEN and SYDVKM. Trimming cost V 5 bases and J 0 bases; bases outside gene matches: 10. The CDR3, as DNA: TGTGCCAGCAGTCCTCGGGGGAGCGGGAGAAGCACAGATACGCAGTATTTT. Translating gives CASSPRGSGRSTDTQYF.

This rearrangement joins TRBV5-4 to TRBJ1-1; TRBD1 might be the D (5 bases). Germline V gene data show CDR1 as SGHNT and CDR2 as YYREEE (reference sequence). Trimming took 2 bases from V and 7 from J, leaving 12 bases between them. CDR3 size: 13 residues. The CDR3 sequence: CASSFPGRVEAFF. The CDR3 DNA follows: TGTGCCAGCAGCTTTCCGGGGCGGGTTGAAGCTTTCTTT.

The V call is TRBV19, the J call TRBJ1-1; possible D gene TRBD1, 5 bases. This CDR3 is built from 13 residues. Trimming cost V 8 bases and J 0 bases, with 10 bases left between them. Per germline, CDR1 LNHDA and CDR2 SQIVND (reference sequence). The CDR3 DNA reads as TGTGCCAGTCGACAGTTTATGAACACTGAAGCTTTCTTT. It is translated as CASRQFMNTEAFF. Supplemented by reference TRBV19 and TRBJ1-1, the full variable domain reads DGGITQSPKYLFRKEGQNVTLSCEQNLNHDAMYWYRQDPGQGLRLIYYSQIVNDFQKGDIAEGYSVSREKKESFPLTVTSAQKNPTAFYLCASRQFMNTEAFFGQGTRLTVV.

This clonotype was observed at least ten times. V is TRBV28 and J is TRBJ2-7; D not certain. The CDR3 has 11 amino acids. Trimming cost V 3 bases and J 6 bases, with 6 bases left between them. Germline V gene lookup returns CDR1 MDHEN and CDR2 SYDVKM. The CDR3 protein is CASSFTGEQYF. In nucleotides, the CDR3 is TGTGCCAGCAGTTTCACCGGCGAGCAGTACTTC.

This clonotype was seen repeatedly, ten times or more. The chain recombines TRBV24-1 with TRBJ2-1, with 10 bases aligning to TRBD2. The CDR3 is made up of 15 amino acids. The V gene end was trimmed by 3 bases and the J gene end by 7 bases; junction bases not matched to a gene: 5. Germline-derived CDR1 and CDR2 are KGHDR and SFDVKD. The CDR3 loop is CATSDGRTSGNEQFF. Here the CDR3 DNA reads TGTGCCACCAGTGATGGGCGGACTAGCGGTAATGAGCAGTTCTTC.

The J gene is TRBJ1-6, the V gene TRBV29-1; 7 nucleotides line up with TRBD1. Germline trimming cut 8 bases from V and 5 bases from J; bases unmatched to any gene: 6. CDR3 size: 13 residues. Per the germline V gene, CDR1 is SQVTM and CDR2 is ANQGSEA. Here the CDR3 reads CSFSQGNNSPLHF. The DNA for the CDR3 is TGCAGCTTCTCACAGGGGAATAATTCACCCCTCCACTTT.

The V gene is TRBV19, the J gene TRBJ2-3, with D unresolved. There are 13 residues in the CDR3. Germline V gene lookup returns CDR1 LNHDA and CDR2 SQIVND (reference sequence). Trimming removed 4 bases at V and 5 bases at J, with 10 bases between. The CDR3 is CASSTSNGDTQYF. The CDR3, as DNA: TGTGCCAGTAGTACTTCGAACGGAGATACGCAGTATTTT.

The rearrangement joins TRBV29-1 to TRBJ2-1; either TRBD1 or TRBD2 may supply D (7 bases each). V was clipped by 8 bases and J by 6 bases, with 14 bases between them. Germline V gene data show CDR1 as SQVTM and CDR2 as ANQGSEA. The length of the CDR3 is 12 residues. CDR3: CSQGEGLNEQFF. Written as DNA, the CDR3 is TGCAGCCAGGGGGAGGGCCTCAATGAGCAGTTCTTC.

The chain recombines TRBV28 with TRBJ2-7; 11 bases align to TRBD2. Germline trimming cut 0 bases from V and 2 bases from J; bases unmatched to any gene: 9. CDR1 is MDHEN, CDR2 SYDVKM, per germline. The CDR3 length is 18 residues. CDR3 in amino acids: CASSLWGLAGGITYEQYF. Here the CDR3 DNA reads TGTGCCAGCAGTTTATGGGGTCTAGCGGGGGGTATCACCTACGAGCAGTACTTC.

A few counts support this clonotype. This chain joins TRBV2 and TRBJ2-2, with 7 bases matching TRBD2. The CDR3 is made up of 12 amino acids. Germline V CDR1 and CDR2: SNHLY, FYNNEI. V dropped 9 bases and J dropped 3; count of bases not matched to a gene: 1. In DNA, the CDR3 is TGTGCCAGTACTAGCGACACCGGGGAGCTGTTTTTT. It encodes CASTSDTGELFF.